Below, 2 T cell receptor beta chains from the same sample are listed, as sequenced in a study of cytomegalovirus exposure and HLA in healthy donors. Use of 60 Vbeta and 13 Jbeta primers characterized the PCR. Method: immunoSEQ multiplex PCR; TCRdb's copy keeps in-frame clones and lacks some. The sample lists under 200,000 clones, approximately 80% occurring once. The sequenced material came from PBMCs. These receptors were collected from a woman in her thirties or forties in good health and CMV-seropositive.

The CDR3 DNA reads as TGTGCCAGCAGCCCCGGGGGACAGGGTATCTACGAGCAGTACTTC. Amino acid sequence: CASSPGGQGIYEQYF. The chain carries TRBV14 and TRBJ2-7; the match to TRBD1 covers 9 bases. The junction had 7 bases not matched to a gene; V was cut back by 4 bases and J by 3 bases. The germline V gene encodes CDR1 SGHDN and CDR2 FVKESK. The CDR3 totals 15 residues.

The V call is TRBV7-2, the J call TRBJ2-1; D is unresolved. V was shortened by 5 bases and J by 6 bases, with 14 bases between the two germline ends. The CDR3 totals 14 residues. Germline assignment: CDR1 SGHTA and CDR2 FQGNSA. The chain's CDR3 is CASSGSLGSNEQFF. CDR3 in DNA: TGTGCCAGCAGCGGCAGCCTAGGTTCCAATGAGCAGTTCTTC.